These T cell receptor beta chains were read from a single sample in a study of shared clonotypes between healthy human individuals. Profiled with immunoSEQ multiplex PCR; TCRdb holds only in-frame clones, not every one. This table has some 600,000 clones, roughly 96% appearing once. Specimen: naive CD8+ T cells sorted from blood. The origin of the receptors is a woman in her 30s in good health. The CDR3 runs from the conserved cysteine through the conserved F or W. D genes are given only for firm matches. The size entry is marked missing in some rows and otherwise reads once, few, many or a size class.

CDR3 protein	CDR3 DNA	V gene	clone size	J gene	D gene
CASSYMRVEAFF	TGTGCCAGCAGTTACATGCGGGTTGAAGCTTTCTTT	TRBV6-6	-	TRBJ1-1	-
CASTLVQGWAFF	TGTGCCAGCACCCTGGTTCAGGGGTGGGCTTTCTTT	TRBV2	-	TRBJ1-1	-
CSVKGGVNTEAFF	TGCAGCGTGAAGGGAGGAGTGAACACTGAAGCTTTCTTT	TRBV29-1	-	TRBJ1-1	-
CASSYPGQLYNEQFF	TGTGCCAGCAGTTACCCGGGACAGCTCTACAATGAGCAGTTCTTC	TRBV6-5	-	TRBJ2-1	TRBD1
CASRWTGGNQPQHF	TGTGCCAGCAGGTGGACAGGGGGAAATCAGCCCCAGCATTTT	TRBV28	-	TRBJ1-5	TRBD1
CASSYGPSELFF	TGTGCCAGCAGTTACGGGCCAAGTGAGCTGTTTTTT	TRBV6-5	-	TRBJ2-2	-
CASSASPGGYEQYF	TGTGCCAGCAGCGCATCACCGGGGGGTTACGAGCAGTACTTC	TRBV9	-	TRBJ2-7	TRBD2
CASSFPTRSGTYTQYF	TGTGCCAGCAGCTTCCCGACTCGTAGCGGAACATATACGCAGTATTTT	TRBV5-8	few	TRBJ2-3	-
CASSLTGQSYNEQFF	TGTGCCAGCAGTTTGACAGGGCAGTCCTACAATGAGCAGTTCTTC	TRBV28	-	TRBJ2-1	TRBD1
CASSLESTYEQYF	TGTGCCAGCAGCTTAGAGTCTACCTACGAGCAGTACTTC	TRBV7-9	-	TRBJ2-7	-
CASSHGSHRGRATEAFF	TGCGCCAGCAGCCATGGGAGTCACAGGGGGCGAGCGACTGAAGCTTTCTTT	TRBV4-1	-	TRBJ1-1	TRBD1
CAISEPGSHEQYF	TGTGCCATCAGTGAGCCAGGGAGCCACGAGCAGTACTTC	TRBV10-3	once	TRBJ2-7	-
CASSEDRNYGYTF	TGCGCCAGCAGTGAGGACCGTAACTATGGCTACACCTTC	TRBV10-2	-	TRBJ1-2	-
CASSFALGKAYEQYF	TGTGCCAGCAGCTTCGCTTTGGGAAAGGCCTACGAGCAGTACTTC	TRBV7-2	-	TRBJ2-7	-
CASSSSGTGSYEQYF	TGTGCCAGCAGTTCATCCGGGACAGGCTCCTACGAGCAGTACTTC	TRBV27	once	TRBJ2-7	TRBD1
CASSSATGANQPQHF	TGTGCCAGCAGCTCCGCCACAGGGGCTAATCAGCCCCAGCATTTT	TRBV7-9	-	TRBJ1-5	TRBD1
CATSGGLAGLANEQFF	TGTGCCACCAGCGGGGGACTAGCGGGACTCGCCAATGAGCAGTTCTTC	TRBV15	-	TRBJ2-1	TRBD2
CASSYAQGAGGELFF	TGTGCCAGCAGTTACGCCCAGGGGGCAGGCGGGGAGCTGTTTTTT	TRBV6-5	-	TRBJ2-2	TRBD1
CAISESGLAGGSDTQYF	TGTGCCATCAGTGAGTCGGGACTAGCGGGAGGATCAGATACGCAGTATTTT	TRBV10-3	-	TRBJ2-3	TRBD2
CASSQETGNSYEQYF	TGCGCCAGCAGCCAAGAAACAGGTAACTCCTACGAGCAGTACTTC	TRBV4-1	-	TRBJ2-7	-
CASSGSDYYEQYF	TGCGCCAGCAGTGGGTCTGATTACTACGAGCAGTACTTC	TRBV10-1	-	TRBJ2-7	-
CASSPGTSGREEQFF	TGTGCCAGCAGCCCGGGGACTAGCGGGAGGGAGGAGCAGTTCTTC	TRBV11-2	-	TRBJ2-1	TRBD2
CASSYSREGETFF	TGTGCCAGCAGTTACTCGAGAGAGGGGGAGACGTTCTTC	TRBV6-5	-	TRBJ2-1	-
CASSFPWALSTDTQYF	TGTGCCAGCAGTTTCCCCTGGGCACTAAGCACAGATACGCAGTATTTT	TRBV27	-	TRBJ2-3	-
CASSGRDRVNQPQHF	TGTGCCAGCAGTGGCCGGGACAGGGTCAATCAGCCCCAGCATTTT	TRBV2	-	TRBJ1-5	TRBD1
CASSLVASGGRSYEQYF	TGTGCCAGCAGCTTAGTTGCTAGCGGGGGTAGGTCCTACGAGCAGTACTTC	TRBV11-2	-	TRBJ2-7	TRBD2
CASSPVVRGITEAFF	TGTGCCAGCAGCCCCGTCGTTCGTGGTATCACTGAAGCTTTCTTT	TRBV6-5	-	TRBJ1-1	-
CASTIIHYGRSNEQFF	TGTGCCAGCACCATCATACACTACGGGAGGTCCAATGAGCAGTTCTTC	TRBV5-4	-	TRBJ2-1	TRBD2
CASSVGTSGSYEQFF	TGTGCCAGCAGCGTAGGGACTAGCGGGAGCTATGAGCAGTTCTTC	TRBV9	-	TRBJ2-1	TRBD2